The clone carrying this TCR beta chain was seen just once. What it recognizes is unknown. The data stem from a study of Tregs in tolerant kidney transplant recipients. Findings of the study overall: No direct test of biological reproducibility was done here. Tregs expanded with activated donor B cells seemed most donor-specific. Validation in larger populations is needed because few patients were studied.

The V end was cut by 7 bases, the J end by 0 bases, with 11 bases between. This CDR3 is built from 14 residues. CDR1 and CDR2 from the germline V gene are LNHDA and SQIVND (reference sequence). Unstimulated Tregs (CD4+CD25+CD127-) and CD4+CD25- non-Tregs were sorted from PBMCs. Profiling relied on immunoSEQ multiplex PCR, and the TCRdb table lists in-frame clones only, not all of them. The sample records about 240,000 clones, around 82% being singletons. The chain employs TRBV19 and TRBJ2-3; D is ambiguous. This clonotype was sampled from a human donor in good health. Sequenced: CD4+ T cells from blood. CDR3 in DNA: TGTGCCAGTAATGCAGGCCCTAGCACAGATACGCAGTATTTT. Translated: CASNAGPSTDTQYF.